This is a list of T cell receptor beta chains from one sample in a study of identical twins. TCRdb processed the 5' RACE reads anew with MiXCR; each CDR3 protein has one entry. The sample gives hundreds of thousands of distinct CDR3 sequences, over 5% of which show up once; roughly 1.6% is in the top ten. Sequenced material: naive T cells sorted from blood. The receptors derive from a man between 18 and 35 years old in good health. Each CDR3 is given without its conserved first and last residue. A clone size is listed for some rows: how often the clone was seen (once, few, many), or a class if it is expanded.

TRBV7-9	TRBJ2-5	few	ASSLAPTDSGTSYH
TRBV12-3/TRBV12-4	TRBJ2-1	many	ATGQGVNEQF
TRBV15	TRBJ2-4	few	ATSRGGGNIQY
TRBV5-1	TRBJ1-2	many	ASSSRDAIYGYT
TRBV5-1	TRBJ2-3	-	ASSWTGTGAFTDTQY
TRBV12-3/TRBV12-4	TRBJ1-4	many	ATGPATNEKLF
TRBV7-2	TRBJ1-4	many	ASSLVTGSSNEKLF
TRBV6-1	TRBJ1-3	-	ASSEALRRVSGNTIY
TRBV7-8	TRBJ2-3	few	ASSLGRVRRLTQDTQY
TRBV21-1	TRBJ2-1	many	ASSNRGRGRYNEQF
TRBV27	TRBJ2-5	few	ASSLSQGAQETQY
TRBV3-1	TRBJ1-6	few	ASSHEQRTPLH
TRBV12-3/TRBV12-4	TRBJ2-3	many	ASSRTSGTQY
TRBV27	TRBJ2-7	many	ASSPSLGQLSYEQY
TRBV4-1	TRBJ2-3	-	ASIQVSGRAGTDTQY